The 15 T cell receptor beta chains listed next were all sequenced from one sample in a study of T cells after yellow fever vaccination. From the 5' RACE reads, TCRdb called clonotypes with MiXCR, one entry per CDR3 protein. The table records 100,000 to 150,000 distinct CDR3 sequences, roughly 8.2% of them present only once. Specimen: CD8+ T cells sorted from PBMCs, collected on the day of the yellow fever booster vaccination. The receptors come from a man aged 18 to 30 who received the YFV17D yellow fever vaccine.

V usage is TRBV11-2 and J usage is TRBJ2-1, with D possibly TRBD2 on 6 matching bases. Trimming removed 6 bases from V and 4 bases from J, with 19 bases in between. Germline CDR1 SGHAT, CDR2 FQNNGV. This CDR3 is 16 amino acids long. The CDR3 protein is CASRHGGAGVYNEQFF. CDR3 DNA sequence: TGTGCCAGCAGACACGGCGGGGCAGGAGTTTACAATGAGCAGTTCTTC. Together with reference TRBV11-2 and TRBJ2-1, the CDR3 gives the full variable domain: EAGVAQSPRYKIIEKRQSVAFWCNPISGHATLYWYQQILGQGPKLLIQFQNNGVVDDSQLPKDRFSAERLKGVDSTLKIQPAKLEDSAVYLCASRHGGAGVYNEQFFGPGTRLTVL.

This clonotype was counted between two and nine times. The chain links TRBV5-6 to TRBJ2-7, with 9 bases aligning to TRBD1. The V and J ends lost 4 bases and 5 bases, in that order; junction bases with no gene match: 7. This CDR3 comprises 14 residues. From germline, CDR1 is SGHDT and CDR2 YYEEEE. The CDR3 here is CASSPGTGLHEQYV. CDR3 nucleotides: TGTGCCAGCAGCCCCGGGACAGGGCTCCACGAGCAGTACGTC.

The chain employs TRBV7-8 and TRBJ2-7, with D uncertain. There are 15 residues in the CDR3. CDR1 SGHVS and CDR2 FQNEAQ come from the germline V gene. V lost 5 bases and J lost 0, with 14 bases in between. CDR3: CASSPLTSLSYEQYV. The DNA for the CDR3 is TGTGCCAGCAGCCCATTGACATCCCTCTCCTACGAGCAGTACGTC.

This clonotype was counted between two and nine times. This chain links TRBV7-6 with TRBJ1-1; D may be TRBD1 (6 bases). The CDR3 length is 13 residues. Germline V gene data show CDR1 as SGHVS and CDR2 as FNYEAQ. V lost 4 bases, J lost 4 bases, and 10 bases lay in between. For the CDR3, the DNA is TGTGCCAGCAGCTCTACAGGGCCCACTGAAGCTTTCTTT. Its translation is CASSSTGPTEAFF.

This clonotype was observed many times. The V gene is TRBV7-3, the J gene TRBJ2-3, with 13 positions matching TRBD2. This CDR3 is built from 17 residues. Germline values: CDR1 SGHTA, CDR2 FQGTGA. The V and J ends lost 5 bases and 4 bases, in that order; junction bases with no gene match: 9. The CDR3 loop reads CASSISTSGGASDTQYF. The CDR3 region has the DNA TGTGCCAGCAGCATATCTACTAGCGGGGGGGCATCAGATACGCAGTATTTT.

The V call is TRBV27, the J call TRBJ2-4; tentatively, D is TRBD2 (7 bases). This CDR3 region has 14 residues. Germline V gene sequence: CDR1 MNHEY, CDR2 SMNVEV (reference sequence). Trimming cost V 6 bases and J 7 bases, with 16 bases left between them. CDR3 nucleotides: TGTGCCAGCAGGGGTCGGGGGGCAGGGAACATTCAGTACTTC. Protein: CASRGRGAGNIQYF.

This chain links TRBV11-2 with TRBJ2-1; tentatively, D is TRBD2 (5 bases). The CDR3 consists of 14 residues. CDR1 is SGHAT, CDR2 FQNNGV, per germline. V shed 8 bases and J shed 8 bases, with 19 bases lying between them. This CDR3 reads CASVVEARGDEQFF. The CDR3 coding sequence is TGTGCCAGCGTTGTGGAGGCCCGAGGTGATGAGCAGTTCTTC.

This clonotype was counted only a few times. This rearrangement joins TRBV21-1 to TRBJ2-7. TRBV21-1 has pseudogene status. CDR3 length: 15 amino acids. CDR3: CASEKGRIVPYEQYV. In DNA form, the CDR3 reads TGTGCCAGCGAAAAGGGCAGAATCGTCCCCTACGAGCAGTACGTC.

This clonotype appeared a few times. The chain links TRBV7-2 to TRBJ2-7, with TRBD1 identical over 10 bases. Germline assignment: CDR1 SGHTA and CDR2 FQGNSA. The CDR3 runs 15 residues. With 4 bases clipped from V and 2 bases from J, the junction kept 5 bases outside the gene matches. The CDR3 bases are TGTGCCAGCAGCTCCTTAGGGACAGGGGCCTACGAGCAGTACGTC. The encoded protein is CASSSLGTGAYEQYV.

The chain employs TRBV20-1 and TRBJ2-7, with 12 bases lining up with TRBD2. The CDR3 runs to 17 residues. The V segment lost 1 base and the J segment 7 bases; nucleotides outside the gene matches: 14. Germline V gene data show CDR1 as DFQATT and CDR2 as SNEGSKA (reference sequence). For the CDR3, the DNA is TGCAGTGCTAGAGGGGCTAGCGGGGGGGAGGAGATGTGGGAGCAGTACTTC. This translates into CSARGASGGEEMWEQYF.

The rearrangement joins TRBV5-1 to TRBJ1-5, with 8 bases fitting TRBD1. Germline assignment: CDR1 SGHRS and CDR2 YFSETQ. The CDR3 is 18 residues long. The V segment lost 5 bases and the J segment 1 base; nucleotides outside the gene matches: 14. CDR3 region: CASRPGTGGSGSNQPQHF. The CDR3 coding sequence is TGCGCCAGCAGGCCCGGGACAGGTGGGTCCGGAAGCAATCAGCCCCAGCATTTT.

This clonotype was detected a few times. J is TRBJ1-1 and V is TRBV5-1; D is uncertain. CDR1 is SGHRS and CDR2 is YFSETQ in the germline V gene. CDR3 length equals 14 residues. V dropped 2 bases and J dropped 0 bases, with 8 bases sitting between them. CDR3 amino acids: CASSLRRLNTEAFF. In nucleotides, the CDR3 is TGCGCCAGCAGCTTACGGCGGCTGAACACTGAAGCTTTCTTT.

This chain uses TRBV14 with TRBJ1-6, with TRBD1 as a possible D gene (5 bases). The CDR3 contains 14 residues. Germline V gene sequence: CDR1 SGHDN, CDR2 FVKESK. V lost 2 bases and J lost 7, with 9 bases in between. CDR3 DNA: TGTGCCAGCAGCCAACCAGGGCGGAATTCACCCCTCCACTTT. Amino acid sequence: CASSQPGRNSPLHF.

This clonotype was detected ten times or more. CDR3 DNA sequence: TGTGCCAGCACCGGGACTCTTCTCGGTGAGCAGTTCTTC. This sequence encodes CASTGTLLGEQFF. The J gene is TRBJ2-1, the V gene TRBV12-3 or TRBV12-4, with D perhaps TRBD2 (6 bases). V gave up 7 bases and J gave up 9 bases, with 16 bases separating them. This CDR3 comprises 13 residues.

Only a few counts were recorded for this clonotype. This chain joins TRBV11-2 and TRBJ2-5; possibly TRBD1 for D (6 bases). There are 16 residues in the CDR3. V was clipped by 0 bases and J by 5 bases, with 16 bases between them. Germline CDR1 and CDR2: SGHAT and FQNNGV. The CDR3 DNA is TGTGCCAGCAGCTTAGATCTCAGGGGTTCGGGCGAGACCCAGTACTTC. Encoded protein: CASSLDLRGSGETQYF. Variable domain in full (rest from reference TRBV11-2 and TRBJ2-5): EAGVAQSPRYKIIEKRQSVAFWCNPISGHATLYWYQQILGQGPKLLIQFQNNGVVDDSQLPKDRFSAERLKGVDSTLKIQPAKLEDSAVYLCASSLDLRGSGETQYFGPGTRLLVL.